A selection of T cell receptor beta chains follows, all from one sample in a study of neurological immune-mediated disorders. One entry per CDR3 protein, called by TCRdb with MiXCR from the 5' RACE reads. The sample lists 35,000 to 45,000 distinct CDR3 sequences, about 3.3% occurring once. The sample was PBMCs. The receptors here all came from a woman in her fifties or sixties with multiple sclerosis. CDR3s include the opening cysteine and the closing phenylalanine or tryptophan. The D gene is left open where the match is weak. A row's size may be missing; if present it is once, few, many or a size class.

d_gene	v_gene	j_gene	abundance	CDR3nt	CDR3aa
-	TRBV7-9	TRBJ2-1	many	TGTGCCAGCAACCTAGGGGACAATGAGCAGTTCTTC	CASNLGDNEQFF
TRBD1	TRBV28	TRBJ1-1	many	TGTGCCAGCAGTAGACTGACAGGGGGGGGCACTGAAGCTTTCTTT	CASSRLTGGGTEAFF
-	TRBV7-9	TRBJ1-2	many	TGTGCCAGCAGCCCCGACATGGACAGATCCTATGGCTACACCTTC	CASSPDMDRSYGYTF
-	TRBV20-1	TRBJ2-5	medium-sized	TGCAGTGCACGACGGGGAGAGACCCAGTACTTC	CSARRGETQYF
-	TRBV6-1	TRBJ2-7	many	TGTGCCAGCAGGGGGGACTCCTACGAGCAGTACTTC	CASRGDSYEQYF
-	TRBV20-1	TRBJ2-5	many	TGCGGATTCCAGCCCGGGACTCCAGAGACCCAGTACTTC	CGFQPGTPETQYF
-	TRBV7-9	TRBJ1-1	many	TGTGCCAGCAGCTTAGCCAGGGACGTGTCATCAGCTTTCTTT	CASSLARDVSSAFF
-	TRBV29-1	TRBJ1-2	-	TGCAGCGTTGAACAGTATGGCTACACCTTC	CSVEQYGYTF
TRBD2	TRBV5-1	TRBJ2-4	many	TGCGCCAGCAGCTTGGAAGGTCGCGGGGGGGAAAACATTCAGTACTTC	CASSLEGRGGENIQYF
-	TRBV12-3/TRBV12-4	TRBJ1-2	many	TGTGCCAGCAGTTCCAGCTACTATGGCTACACCTTC	CASSSSYYGYTF
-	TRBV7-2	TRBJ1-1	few	TGTGCCAGCAGCTTAGGCACCAGGGAGAACACTGAAGCTTTCTTT	CASSLGTRENTEAFF
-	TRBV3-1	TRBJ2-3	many	TGTGCCAGCAGCCCGAAACCCACGGGGATAGGCACAGATACGCAGTATTTT	CASSPKPTGIGTDTQYF
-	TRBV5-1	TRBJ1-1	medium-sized	TGCGCCAGCAGCTTGGCCGGGACGGTCAACACTGAAGCTTTCTTT	CASSLAGTVNTEAFF
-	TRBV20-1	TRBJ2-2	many	TGCAGTGCTGGACGCACCGGGGAGCTGTTTTTT	CSAGRTGELFF
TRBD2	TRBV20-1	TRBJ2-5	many	TGCAGTGCTCCCTTGGCTGGGGGACTAGCGTTTGGATACCAAGAGACCCAGTACTTC	CSAPLAGGLAFGYQETQYF
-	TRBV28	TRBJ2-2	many	TGTGCCACAGGGGTTGAGGGAGCGAACACCGGGGAGCTGTTTTTT	CATGVEGANTGELFF
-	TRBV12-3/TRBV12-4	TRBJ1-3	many	TGTGCCAGCACTCCCCTTGGAGGATCTGGAAACACCATATATTTT	CASTPLGGSGNTIYF
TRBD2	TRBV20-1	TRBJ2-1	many	TGCAGTGCTCGAGGGATTAGGACCGGGGGGGCCTACAATGAGCAGTTCTTC	CSARGIRTGGAYNEQFF
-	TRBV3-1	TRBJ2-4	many	TGTGCCAGCAGCCAAGATGTTCAGGCCAGGATAGCCAAAAACATTCAGTACTTC	CASSQDVQARIAKNIQYF
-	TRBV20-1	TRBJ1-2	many	TGCAGTGCTAGTTTCAGGGTCAGCTATGGCTACACCTTC	CSASFRVSYGYTF
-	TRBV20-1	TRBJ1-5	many	TGCAGTGCTAGAGAATTACAGGGAAATCAGCCCCAGCATTTT	CSARELQGNQPQHF
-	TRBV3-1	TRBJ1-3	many	TGTGCCAGCAGCCGGACAGCGCCTGGAAACACCATATATTTT	CASSRTAPGNTIYF
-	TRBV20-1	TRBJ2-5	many	TGCAGTGCTAGAGACCCCCAATTAGAGACCCAGTACTTC	CSARDPQLETQYF
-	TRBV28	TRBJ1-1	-	TGTGCCAGCAGTTTAGGGGGGGAGGGTGAAGCTTTCTTT	CASSLGGEGEAFF
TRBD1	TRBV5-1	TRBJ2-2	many	TGCGCCAGCAGCCAGATGGACAGGGGATACACCGGGGAGCTGTTTTTT	CASSQMDRGYTGELFF
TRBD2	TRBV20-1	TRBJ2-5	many	TGCAGTGCTAGCCTAGCGGGGGGGGCGTACCAAGAGACCCAGTACTTC	CSASLAGGAYQETQYF
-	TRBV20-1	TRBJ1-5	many	TGCCTGGTGGGGCTGAATCAGCCCCAGCATTTT	CLVGLNQPQHF
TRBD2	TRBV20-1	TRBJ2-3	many	TGCAGTGCTAGCGCTAGCGGGGGGAGCACAGATACGCAGTATTTT	CSASASGGSTDTQYF
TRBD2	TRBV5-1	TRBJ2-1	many	TGCGCCAGCAGATTACTAGCGGCTTCCTACAATGAGCAGTTCTTC	CASRLLAASYNEQFF
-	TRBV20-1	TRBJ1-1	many	TGCAGTGCTAATGTAGGGGTAGACACTGAAGCTTTCTTT	CSANVGVDTEAFF
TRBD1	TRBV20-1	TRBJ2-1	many	TGCAGTGCTAGGGGGTCCGGTTCCAGGGGGCTTGGTGAGCAGTTCTTC	CSARGSGSRGLGEQFF
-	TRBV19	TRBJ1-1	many	TGTGCCAGTAGTATGGGCAGGACCTTCGTGACTGAAGCTTTCTTT	CASSMGRTFVTEAFF
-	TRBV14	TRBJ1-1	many	TGTGCCAGCAGCCAAATGTCAGTAGAAGCTTTCTTT	CASSQMSVEAFF
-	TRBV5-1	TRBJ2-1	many	TGCGCCAGCAGCTTGGGGATCGGGGGGCCGTACAATGAGCAGTTCTTC	CASSLGIGGPYNEQFF
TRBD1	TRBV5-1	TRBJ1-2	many	TGCGCCAGCAGCTTCGACAGGGGTGGCTACACCTTC	CASSFDRGGYTF
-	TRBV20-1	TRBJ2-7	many	TGCAGTGCTAGGCCAGCGGTGGGTGAGCAGTACTTC	CSARPAVGEQYF
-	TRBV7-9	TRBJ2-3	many	TGTGCCAGCAGCCCAAGGGGCCCAGATACGCAGTATTTT	CASSPRGPDTQYF
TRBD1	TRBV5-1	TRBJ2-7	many	TGCGCCAGCAGCTTGACGACAGGGGCCTACGAGCAGTACTTC	CASSLTTGAYEQYF
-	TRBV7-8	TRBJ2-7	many	TGTGCCAGCAGCCGGGTGACTAGCTACGAGCAGTACTTC	CASSRVTSYEQYF
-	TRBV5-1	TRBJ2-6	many	TGCGCCAGCAGCGCCAGTACATCTGGGGCCAACGTCCTGACTTTC	CASSASTSGANVLTF
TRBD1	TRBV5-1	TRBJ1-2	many	TGCGCCAGCAGCTTGGATACGACAGGGGGCTATAGAGGCTACACCTTC	CASSLDTTGGYRGYTF
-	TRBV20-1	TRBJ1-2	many	TGCAGTGCCGGGACCCAAAACTATGGCTACACCTTC	CSAGTQNYGYTF
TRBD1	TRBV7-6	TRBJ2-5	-	TGTGCCAGCAGCTTAGGGGGGACAGGGGTAGAGACCCAGTACTTC	CASSLGGTGVETQYF
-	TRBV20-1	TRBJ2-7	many	TGCAGTGCTCCAGACAGATTTTACGAGCAGTACTTC	CSAPDRFYEQYF
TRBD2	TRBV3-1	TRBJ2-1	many	TGTGCCAGCAGCCAAAGAGGACTAGTCAATGAGCAGTTCTTC	CASSQRGLVNEQFF
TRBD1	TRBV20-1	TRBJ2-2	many	TGCAGTACCATACAGGGGGCGCAAACCGGGGAGCTGTTTTTT	CSTIQGAQTGELFF